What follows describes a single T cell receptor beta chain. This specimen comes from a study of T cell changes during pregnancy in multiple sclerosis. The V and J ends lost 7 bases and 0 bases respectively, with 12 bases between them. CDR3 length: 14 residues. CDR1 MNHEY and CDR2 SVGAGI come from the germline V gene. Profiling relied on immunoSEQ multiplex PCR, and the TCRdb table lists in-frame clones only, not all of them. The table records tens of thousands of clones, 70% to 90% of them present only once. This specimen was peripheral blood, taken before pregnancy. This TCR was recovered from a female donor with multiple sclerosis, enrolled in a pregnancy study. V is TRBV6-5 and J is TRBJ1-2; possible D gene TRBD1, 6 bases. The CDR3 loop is CASTLGGSNYGYTF. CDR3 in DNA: TGTGCCAGCACCTTAGGGGGTTCTAACTATGGCTACACCTTC.